Included here is one T cell receptor (beta chain) sequence, with context. V lost 9 bases, J lost 0 bases, and 8 bases lay in between. This CDR3 contains 13 residues. The data were obtained in a study of blood T cell repertoires in COVID-19. Study-wide context: Specimens from acute and convalescent COVID-19 originated in the United States, Italy and Spain. PBMCs, B-cell-depleted T cells, or T cells were the source of the cDNA or gDNA that made up the material.

TCRdb's table, derived via immunoSEQ multiplex PCR, lists solely in-frame clones and lacks some. The top ten clones hold 3.5% to 6% of a sample with some 11,000 clones, over 70% of them seen once. The gene calls are TRBV12-3 or TRBV12-4 and TRBJ2-2; D not resolved. The source is a human donor in a cohort sampled during active COVID-19. Source material: peripheral blood. The CDR3 DNA is TGTGCCAGTAACACACCGAACACCGGGGAGCTGTTTTTT. This gives the protein CASNTPNTGELFF.